Following are 26 T cell receptor beta chains from one sample sequenced in a study of regulatory T cells in long-lasting Graves disease. Documented time point: newly diagnosed GD, antithyroid drugs for less than 3 months. RNA from PBMCs was the source of the TCR library. Construction of the TCR beta libraries employed iRepertoire HTBI primers in conjunction with Arm-PCR of CDR3 regions. TCRdb re-derived calls from the multiplex PCR reads in MiXCR, one entry per CDR3 protein. The sample yields approximately 490,000 distinct CDR3 sequences, 15% to 20% seen once. These data were also reused for a study on T cells in Graves' hyperthyroidism and ophthalmopathy.

The material was peripheral blood mononuclear cells (PBMCs), obtained at new diagnosis, from a patient treated with antithyroid drugs. These receptors originate from a man aged 35-49 years with Graves disease.

This clonotype was counted only a few times. V gene TRBV28 combines with J gene TRBJ2-1, with TRBD2 identical over 15 bases. Germline V gene data show CDR1 as MDHEN and CDR2 as SYDVKM. Losses at the gene ends were 5 bases for V and 5 bases for J; bases not matched to a gene: 10. The CDR3 is made up of 18 amino acids. The CDR3 loop reads CASSDIGLAGGHHNEQFF. DNA for the CDR3: TGTGCCAGCAGTGACATAGGACTAGCGGGAGGGCATCACAATGAGCAGTTCTTC.

This clonotype was observed a single time. CDR3 nucleotide sequence: TGTGCCAGCAGTTTCGCTATCCCGCGGGAGACCCAGTACTTC. It codes for CASSFAIPRETQYF. The chain recombines TRBV28 with TRBJ2-5; D gene ambiguous. Per the germline V gene, CDR1 is MDHEN and CDR2 is SYDVKM. This CDR3 region has 14 residues. Trimming cost V 3 bases and J 5 bases, with 13 bases left between them.

Many counts were recorded for this clonotype. The chain recombines TRBV19 with TRBJ2-1; D may correspond to TRBD1 or TRBD2 (5 bases each). CDR3 size: 16 residues. Deletions cut 0 bases from V and 3 bases from J, with 12 bases between. Germline CDR1 LNHDA, CDR2 SQIVND (reference sequence). The CDR3 region is CASSIETGPFYNEQFF. DNA for the CDR3: TGTGCCAGTAGTATAGAAACGGGGCCCTTCTACAATGAGCAGTTCTTC. Together with reference TRBV19 and TRBJ2-1, the CDR3 gives the full variable domain: DGGITQSPKYLFRKEGQNVTLSCEQNLNHDAMYWYRQDPGQGLRLIYYSQIVNDFQKGDIAEGYSVSREKKESFPLTVTSAQKNPTAFYLCASSIETGPFYNEQFFGPGTRLTVL.

This clonotype occurred many times. The chain couples TRBV2 to TRBJ2-5; D ambiguous. The CDR3 length is 12 residues. V was shortened by 4 bases and J by 1 base, with 4 bases between the two germline ends. The germline V gene encodes CDR1 SNHLY and CDR2 FYNNEI. CDR3 in amino acids: CASSALQETQYF. The CDR3 DNA follows: TGTGCCAGCAGTGCCCTCCAAGAGACCCAGTACTTC. The variable domain in full, with the rest retrieved from reference TRBV2 and TRBJ2-5, is EPEVTQTPSHQVTQMGQEVILRCVPISNHLYFYWYRQILGQKVEFLVSFYNNEISEKSEIFDDQFSVERPDGSNFTLKIRSTKLEDSAMYFCASSALQETQYFGPGTRLLVL.

This clonotype was detected ten times or more. This chain links TRBV30 with TRBJ2-1; D gene ambiguous. With 2 bases removed from V and 1 base from J, the gap between germline ends came to 15 bases. This CDR3 is 16 amino acids long. Germline V gene sequence: CDR1 GTSNPN, CDR2 SVGIG (reference sequence). The CDR3 bases are TGTGCCTGGAGTTTCAGTGGTATTCGATCCTACAATGAGCAGTTCTTC. Translated, it gives CAWSFSGIRSYNEQFF.

This clonotype was picked up many times. The chain joins TRBV6-1 to TRBJ2-2; D remains ambiguous. CDR1 and CDR2 from the germline V gene are MNHNS and SASEGT. The length of the CDR3 is 15 residues. V lost 2 bases to trimming and J lost 3 bases, with 10 bases between them. The CDR3 region is CASSERLTYTGELFF. CDR3 DNA: TGTGCCAGCAGTGAAAGGCTTACTTACACCGGGGAGCTGTTTTTT.

At least ten counts were recorded for this clonotype. The chain couples TRBV3-1 to TRBJ2-1; 8 nucleotides line up with TRBD2. V trimming: 4 bases; J trimming: 1 base; junction bases outside the gene matches: 6. From germline, CDR1 is LGHDT and CDR2 YNNKEL (reference sequence). This CDR3 is 16 amino acids long. The CDR3 here is CASSLLGGGSYNEQFF. The CDR3 coding sequence is TGTGCCAGCAGCCTCCTCGGCGGGGGGTCCTACAATGAGCAGTTCTTC.

In this sample, this clonotype turned up a few times. The V call is TRBV12-3 or TRBV12-4, the J call TRBJ2-2; the match to TRBD2 covers 10 bases. Unmatched junction bases numbered 3, after V lost 2 bases and J lost 6 bases. CDR3 length equals 15 residues. The DNA of the CDR3 is TGTGCCAGCAGTTTAACTCTAGCGGGAGCCGGGGAGCTGTTTTTT. It is translated as CASSLTLAGAGELFF.

This clonotype was found a few times. V is TRBV11-2 and J is TRBJ2-5; the match to TRBD1 covers 9 bases. V shed 0 bases and J 5 bases; nucleotides not matched to a gene: 10. The CDR3 spans 17 residues. Germline V gene data show CDR1 as SGHAT and CDR2 as FQNNGV. CDR3 in DNA: TGTGCCAGCAGCTTAGATCCCCCGACAGGGGGTTGGGAGACCCAGTACTTC. Translated, it gives CASSLDPPTGGWETQYF.

The sample holds many counts of this clonotype. V usage is TRBV29-1 and J usage is TRBJ2-7; the D gene is possibly TRBD1 (6 bases). This CDR3 region has 17 residues. The germline V gene has CDR1 SQVTM and CDR2 ANQGSEA. V gave up 3 bases and J gave up 0 bases, with 21 bases separating them. The DNA of the CDR3 is TGCAGCGTTGACGAAGGACGAGGGGGAAGGAGCTCCTACGAGCAGTACTTC. It codes for CSVDEGRGGRSSYEQYF.

This clonotype has just a few counts. The rearrangement uses TRBV7-9 and TRBJ2-1; 8 positions agree with TRBD2. V dropped 2 bases and J dropped 7; count of bases not matched to a gene: 4. Germline V gene sequence: CDR1 SEHNR, CDR2 FQNEAQ (reference sequence). The CDR3 has 14 amino acids. In nucleotides, the CDR3 is TGTGCCAGCAGCTTAACGGGACTAGAAAATGAGCAGTTCTTC. It specifies CASSLTGLENEQFF.

This clonotype was recorded many times. The rearrangement joins TRBV20-1 to TRBJ2-5; D might be TRBD1 (5 bases). The CDR3 has 15 amino acids. V lost 5 bases and J 0 bases, leaving 16 bases between the germline ends. Looked up from germline, CDR1 is DFQATT and CDR2 is SNEGSKA (reference sequence). CDR3 DNA: TGCAGTGCTCCCTCCGGGTTGGGGCACCAAGAGACCCAGTACTTC. Its protein is CSAPSGLGHQETQYF.

This clonotype was seen more than once but under ten times. The chain couples TRBV6-5 to TRBJ1-1; TRBD1 agrees at 12 bases. Germline-derived CDR1 and CDR2 are MNHEY and SVGAGI. J was trimmed by 5 bases and V by 0 bases; bases with no gene match: 4. This CDR3 is 16 amino acids long. CDR3 protein: CASSYSGQGAGTEAFF. The CDR3 DNA reads as TGTGCCAGCAGTTACTCGGGACAGGGGGCAGGTACTGAAGCTTTCTTT.

On this clonotype itself: Just one base apart from a much larger clone, this may be a read error. V and J are TRBV20-1 and TRBJ2-7; no clear D gene. The germline V gene has CDR1 DFQATT and CDR2 SNEGSKA (reference sequence). There are 16 residues in the CDR3. The germline V and J ends were trimmed by 0 bases and 6 bases, with 21 bases remaining between them. The CDR3 DNA follows: TGCAGTGCTAGAGATGTTGTGGCCAGGCCTGTCTGCGAGCAGTACTTC. Translated: CSARDVVARPVCEQYF.

Many counts were recorded for this clonotype. The chain carries TRBV7-3 and TRBJ2-1, with 8 nucleotides matching TRBD2. J gave up 5 bases and V 1 base, and 4 bases lay outside the gene matches. Germline values: CDR1 SGHTA, CDR2 FQGTGA. This CDR3 is built from 15 residues. The CDR3, as DNA: TGTGCCAGCAGCTTAATAACTAGCGGTAACAATGAGCAGTTCTTC. The encoded protein is CASSLITSGNNEQFF.

In this sample, this clonotype turned up many times. The chain couples TRBV7-9 to TRBJ2-4; TRBD2 matches 10 bases. Germline CDR1 reads SEHNR; CDR2 reads FQNEAQ (reference sequence). The length of the CDR3 is 15 residues. The V gene end was trimmed by 5 bases and the J gene end by 4 bases; junction bases not matched to a gene: 5. CDR3 sequence reads: CASSLGAGGKNIQYF. The CDR3 coding sequence is TGTGCCAGCAGCCTGGGAGCGGGAGGGAAAAACATTCAGTACTTC.

This rearrangement joins TRBV29-1 to TRBJ1-2, with D possibly matching TRBD1 (5 bases). This CDR3 is 12 amino acids long. Trimming removed 3 bases from V and 4 bases from J, with 9 bases in between. CDR1 and CDR2 (germline): SQVTM, ANQGSEA. The chain's CDR3 is CSVDGGGYGYTF. The CDR3 DNA reads TGCAGCGTTGACGGGGGAGGCTATGGCTACACCTTC.

There are many counts of this clonotype. This sequence joins TRBV20-1 and TRBJ1-4; no definite D call. V lost 2 bases to trimming and J lost 0 bases, with 4 bases between them. CDR1 and CDR2 (germline): DFQATT, SNEGSKA (reference sequence). The CDR3 runs 13 residues. CDR3 protein: CSARRPTNEKLFF. CDR3 DNA sequence: TGCAGTGCTAGAAGACCAACTAATGAAAAACTGTTTTTT.

This clonotype was seen repeatedly, ten times or more. This chain joins TRBV7-2 and TRBJ2-7, with D perhaps matching TRBD2 (7 bases). The V end lost 3 bases, the J end lost 0 bases, and 12 bases lay between the germline ends. In germline, CDR1 is SGHTA, CDR2 FQGNSA. This CDR3 is built from 15 residues. CDR3 region: CASSFGGLSSYEQYF. The CDR3 coding sequence is TGTGCCAGCAGCTTCGGGGGGCTAAGCTCCTACGAGCAGTACTTC.

The V gene is TRBV6-2 or TRBV6-3, the J gene TRBJ2-1; D unclear. Trimming left V 0 bases short and J 16 bases short, with 16 bases between. Germline V gives CDR1 MNHEY, CDR2 SVGEGT. The CDR3 is 13 residues long. Written as DNA, the CDR3 is TGTGCCAGCAGTTACTCGGATGGCGTTAACAAATTCTTC. The encoded protein is CASSYSDGVNKFF.

This clonotype was observed at least ten times. The chain links TRBV3-1 to TRBJ2-7, with D maybe TRBD1 (5 bases). CDR3 length equals 14 residues. The V gene lost 1 base and the J gene lost 3 bases, with 10 bases spanning the gap. From germline, CDR1 is LGHDT and CDR2 YNNKEL (reference sequence). The CDR3 spells CASSQGTSLYEQYF. The CDR3 DNA is TGTGCCAGCAGCCAAGGGACAAGTCTCTACGAGCAGTACTTC.

This clonotype was found a few times. Possible read error: a much larger clone is one base away. The chain combines TRBV28 with TRBJ2-6; the D is unclear. CDR3 length equals 16 residues. V was pared by 4 bases and J by 0 bases, with 10 bases between. Per the germline V gene, CDR1 is MDHEN and CDR2 is SYDVKM. The CDR3 region has the DNA TGTGCCAGCAGTTCCAGTAGCCTCTCTGGGGCCAACGTCCTGACTTTC. Translating gives CASSSSSLSGANVLTF.

This clonotype was seen many times. The chain joins TRBV30 to TRBJ1-1; D not resolved. CDR1 GTSNPN and CDR2 SVGIG come from the germline V gene (reference sequence). Trimming removed 3 bases at V and 3 bases at J, with 11 bases between. This CDR3 is 13 amino acids long. The CDR3 sequence: CAWSKGFHTEAFF. The CDR3 DNA is TGTGCCTGGAGCAAAGGGTTCCACACTGAAGCTTTCTTT.

This clonotype was recorded at least ten times. This chain connects TRBV30 to TRBJ1-1, with a weak D call TRBD1 (5 bases). This CDR3 spans 11 amino acids. Germline assignment: CDR1 GTSNPN and CDR2 SVGIG (reference sequence). Deletions cut 5 bases from V and 8 bases from J, with 12 bases between. For the CDR3, the DNA is TGTGCCTGGGCGCACGGACAAGAAGCTTTCTTT. Translating gives CAWAHGQEAFF.

This clonotype was observed at least ten times. This sequence joins TRBV9 and TRBJ2-7; TRBD1 matches 11 bases. V shed 0 bases, J shed 3 bases, and the junction held 2 bases outside the gene matches. This CDR3 is 15 amino acids long. Germline V gene lookup returns CDR1 SGDLS and CDR2 YYNGEE. Here the CDR3 DNA reads TGTGCCAGCAGCGTAGAAGGGACAGGGGGCTACGAGCAGTACTTC. It encodes CASSVEGTGGYEQYF. Full variable domain (outside the CDR3, taken from reference TRBV9 and TRBJ2-7): DSGVTQTPKHLITATGQRVTLRCSPRSGDLSVYWYQQSLDQGLQFLIQYYNGEERAKGNILERFSAQQFPDLHSELNLSSLELGDSALYFCASSVEGTGGYEQYFGPGTRLTVT.

This clonotype was picked up a small number of times. This chain joins TRBV18 and TRBJ2-3; 7 bases match TRBD2. Germline V CDR1 and CDR2: KGHSH, LQKENI. The CDR3 has 17 amino acids. V was pared by 6 bases and J by 0 bases, with 12 bases of the junction left unmatched. DNA for the CDR3: TGTGCCAGCTCGCCAGTTCTCTCTAGCGGAAGCACAGATACGCAGTATTTT. Protein product: CASSPVLSSGSTDTQYF.